This section outlines one TCR beta chain sequence together with its context. Antigen: not known. This sample is part of a study of cytomegalovirus exposure and HLA in healthy donors. Study conclusions and caveats: Under in vitro conditions, three CMV-associated chains were confirmed as specific for CMV antigens. TCR beta V segments were, for the most part, productive about 87% or about 30% of the time in an earlier analysis.

With V trimmed by 4 bases and J by 1 base, 3 bases remained unmatched. CDR3 length: 16 residues. Germline-derived CDR1 and CDR2 are SGHNT and YYREEE (reference sequence). PCR primers comprised 60 Vbeta and 13 Jbeta primers. Authors' processing steps: In a later analysis, 80 million or so unique TCR beta chains included roughly 11 million shared by two or more donors. Sequencing was performed with immunoSEQ multiplex PCR; in TCRdb, only in-frame clones are kept and a portion is missing. The V and J calls and the clone size are those of that table, but D and trimming were determined from the DNA. This listing includes about 87,000 clones.

Specimen: PBMCs. V gene TRBV5-4 combines with J gene TRBJ2-2, with TRBD2 identical over 11 bases. This clonotype was obtained from a man aged 50 to 60 in good health and CMV-seropositive. The CDR3 DNA follows: TGTGCCAGCAGCAGAACTAGCGGGAGGAACACCGGGGAGCTGTTTTTT. Protein: CASSRTSGRNTGELFF. Combining the CDR3 with reference TRBV5-4 and TRBJ2-2 gives the whole variable domain ETGVTQSPTHLIKTRGQQVTLRCSSQSGHNTVSWYQQALGQGPQFIFQYYREEENGRGNFPPRFSGLQFPNYSSELNVNALELDDSALYLCASSRTSGRNTGELFFGEGSRLTVL.